These 4 T cell receptor beta chains came from one sample sequenced in a study of cytomegalovirus exposure and HLA in healthy donors. The PCR made use of 60 Vbeta and 13 Jbeta primers. The assay was immunoSEQ multiplex PCR, and TCRdb's table has in-frame clones only and misses some. The data show about 130,000 clones, more than 70% seen once. Specimen: PBMCs. These receptors originate from a human donor in good health.

This clone was observed a single time. The chain links TRBV4-1 to TRBJ1-5, with a weak D call TRBD1 (5 bases). Deletions cut 0 bases from V and 5 bases from J, with 14 bases between. Germline loops: CDR1 MGHRA, CDR2 YSYEKL. This CDR3 is built from 16 residues. The CDR3 region is CASSQDLGGDYQPQHF. The CDR3 DNA reads as TGCGCCAGCAGCCAAGATCTGGGAGGGGATTATCAGCCCCAGCATTTT.

The rearrangement joins TRBV2 to TRBJ1-1; 7 nucleotides match TRBD1. Germline loops: CDR1 SNHLY, CDR2 FYNNEI. After removal of 3 bases from V and 7 bases from J, the junction contained 8 bases not matched to a gene. The CDR3 consists of 14 residues. CDR3 nucleotide sequence: TGTGCCAGCAGTGACCAGGGGGACCCATTTGAAGCTTTCTTT. It translates to CASSDQGDPFEAFF.

The V call is TRBV19, the J call TRBJ2-1; 8 bases align to TRBD2. This CDR3 spans 13 amino acids. Germline V CDR1 and CDR2: LNHDA, SQIVND (reference sequence). V lost 7 bases, J lost 9 bases, and 8 bases stayed unmatched. This CDR3 is CASTTRGASEQFF. In nucleotides, the CDR3 is TGTGCCAGTACGACGCGGGGGGCATCTGAGCAGTTCTTC.

This clone has a single count. The chain carries TRBV9 and TRBJ2-1, with D perhaps matching TRBD2 (6 bases). V lost 4 bases and J 8 bases, leaving 16 bases between the germline ends. This CDR3 is 14 amino acids long. CDR1 and CDR2 from the germline V gene are SGDLS and YYNGEE. The CDR3 sequence: CASSTVGGNDEQFF. CDR3 sequence (DNA): TGTGCCAGCAGCACGGTGGGGGGAAATGATGAGCAGTTCTTC.